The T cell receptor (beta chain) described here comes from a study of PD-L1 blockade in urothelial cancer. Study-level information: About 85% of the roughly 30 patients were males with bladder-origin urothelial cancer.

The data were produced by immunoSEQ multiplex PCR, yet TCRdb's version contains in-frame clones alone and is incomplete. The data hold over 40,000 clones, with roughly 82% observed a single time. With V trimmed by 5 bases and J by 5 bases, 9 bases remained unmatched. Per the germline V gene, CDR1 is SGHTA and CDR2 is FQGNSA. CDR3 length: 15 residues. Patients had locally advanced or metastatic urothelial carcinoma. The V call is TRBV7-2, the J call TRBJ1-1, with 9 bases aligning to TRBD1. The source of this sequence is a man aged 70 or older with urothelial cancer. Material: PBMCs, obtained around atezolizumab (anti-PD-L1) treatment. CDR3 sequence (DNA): TGTGCCAGCAGCGGGGGACAGGGCAGATTGACTGAAGCTTTCTTT. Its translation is CASSGGQGRLTEAFF. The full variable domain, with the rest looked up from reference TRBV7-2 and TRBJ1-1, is GAGVSQSPSNKVTEKGKDVELRCDPISGHTALYWYRQSLGQGLEFLIYFQGNSAPDKSGLPSDRFSAERTGGSVSTLTIQRTQQEDSAVYLCASSGGQGRLTEAFFGQGTRLTVV.